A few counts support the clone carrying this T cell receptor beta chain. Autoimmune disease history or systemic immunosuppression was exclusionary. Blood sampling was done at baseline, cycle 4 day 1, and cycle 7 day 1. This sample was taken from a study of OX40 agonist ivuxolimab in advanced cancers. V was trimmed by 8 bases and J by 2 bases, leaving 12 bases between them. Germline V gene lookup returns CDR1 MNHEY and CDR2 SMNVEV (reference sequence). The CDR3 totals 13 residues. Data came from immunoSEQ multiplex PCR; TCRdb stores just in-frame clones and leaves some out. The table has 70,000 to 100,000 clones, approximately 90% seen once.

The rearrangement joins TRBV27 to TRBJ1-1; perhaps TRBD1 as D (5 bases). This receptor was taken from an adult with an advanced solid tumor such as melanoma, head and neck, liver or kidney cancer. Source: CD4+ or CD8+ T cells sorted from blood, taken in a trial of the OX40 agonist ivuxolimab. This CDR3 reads CASYGGVNTEAFF. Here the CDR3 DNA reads TGTGCCAGCTATGGGGGGGTAAACACTGAAGCTTTCTTT.